These 2 T cell receptor beta chains were all obtained from the same sample, sequenced in a study of PD-L1 blockade in urothelial cancer. Time point of the sample: peripheral blood 6 weeks after treatment start. Generated by immunoSEQ multiplex PCR, the TCRdb table keeps only in-frame clones and is missing some. The sample lists under 35,000 clones, roughly nine tenths occurring once. This sample comprised PBMCs, obtained around atezolizumab (anti-PD-L1) treatment. Receptor source: an elderly man with urothelial cancer.

This sequence joins TRBV28 and TRBJ1-1; D is uncertain. Germline assignment: CDR1 MDHEN and CDR2 SYDVKM. V was shortened by 4 bases and J by 2 bases, with 11 bases between the two germline ends. The CDR3 covers 14 residues. CDR3 amino acids: CASSSPGFNTEAFF. The CDR3 DNA is TGTGCCAGCAGTTCCCCCGGTTTCAACACTGAAGCTTTCTTT.

This rearrangement joins TRBV19 to TRBJ2-1; 8 bases are shared with TRBD1. Trimming took 5 bases from V and 8 from J; bases not matched to a gene: 5. Germline V lookup: CDR1 LNHDA, CDR2 SQIVND (reference sequence). This CDR3 comprises 13 residues. This CDR3 is CASSPGQADEQFF. The CDR3 DNA is TGTGCCAGTAGTCCGGGACAGGCCGATGAGCAGTTCTTC.